These 32 T cell receptor beta chains share one sample of origin, sequenced in a study of PD-L1 blockade in urothelial cancer. Here immunoSEQ multiplex PCR was the method, and the copy in TCRdb shows in-frame clones only, minus some. The sample yields about 82,000 clones, roughly 87% seen once. Here the sequenced sample was PBMCs, taken around atezolizumab (anti-PD-L1) treatment. The receptor set was obtained from a woman aged 70-85 years with urothelial cancer.

CDR3 sequence: CASSSHGSPLHF. For the CDR3, the DNA is TGTGCCAGCAGCTCTCACGGTTCACCCCTCCACTTT. The V call is TRBV7-8, the J call TRBJ1-6, with unresolved D. V was shortened by 4 bases and J by 9 bases, with 7 bases between the two germline ends. In germline, CDR1 is SGHVS, CDR2 FQNEAQ. The CDR3 totals 12 residues.

The rearrangement uses TRBV27 and TRBJ2-3; TRBD1 matches 9 bases. CDR3 length equals 16 residues. The J segment lost 0 bases and the V segment lost 6 bases, leaving 7 bases of the junction unmatched. Germline V gene sequence: CDR1 MNHEY, CDR2 SMNVEV (reference sequence). The CDR3 DNA reads as TGTGCCAGCAGGGGGAGGACAGGGGCGAGCACAGATACGCAGTATTTT. Protein product: CASRGRTGASTDTQYF.

The chain links TRBV6-5 to TRBJ2-7; TRBD1 aligns across 11 bases. V gave up 3 bases and J gave up 6 bases; unmatched junction bases: 7. The CDR3 spans 15 residues. Germline lookup yields CDR1 MNHEY and CDR2 SVGAGI. CDR3 DNA sequence: TGTGCCAGCAGTTATTACTGGACAGGGGGCGGCGAGCAGTACTTC. Its translation is CASSYYWTGGGEQYF.

The V and J genes are TRBV21-1 and TRBJ2-3; TRBD2, the table's D call, lacks a check against the DNA. TRBV21-1 is assigned pseudogene status. The CDR3 totals 17 residues. This CDR3 reads CASSNLTPGLMSYTQYF. CDR3 sequence (DNA): TGTGCCAGCAGCAATTTAACTCCGGGACTTATGTCCTATACGCAGTATTTT.

The rearrangement links TRBV7-9 to TRBJ2-7; possible D gene TRBD2, 6 bases. V dropped 3 bases and J dropped 1 base, with 10 bases sitting between them. Germline loops: CDR1 SEHNR, CDR2 FQNEAQ (reference sequence). CDR3 length: 14 amino acids. CDR3 residues: CASSLDGGSYEQYF. CDR3 bases: TGTGCCAGCAGCTTGGACGGAGGGTCCTACGAGCAGTACTTC. Full variable domain (missing parts from reference TRBV7-9 and TRBJ2-7): DTGVSQNPRHKITKRGQNVTFRCDPISEHNRLYWYRQTLGQGPEFLTYFQNEAQLEKSRLLSDRFSAERPKGSFSTLEIQRTEQGDSAMYLCASSLDGGSYEQYFGPGTRLTVT.

The chain has TRBV10-1 and TRBJ2-3; tentative D call: TRBD1 (7 bases). Germline CDR1 reads WNHNN; CDR2 reads SYGVQD (reference sequence). This CDR3 comprises 15 residues. V was cut by 4 bases and J by 6 bases, with 17 bases left in between. The CDR3 DNA reads as TGCGCCAGCAGTGGCGGGACAGTATCGACGGATACGCAGTATTTT. This sequence encodes CASSGGTVSTDTQYF.

This chain links TRBV18 with TRBJ1-1; perhaps TRBD1 as D (5 bases). The CDR3 has 16 residues. The V gene lost 1 base and the J gene lost 3 bases, with 15 bases spanning the gap. From germline, CDR1 is KGHSH and CDR2 LQKENI. As DNA, the CDR3 is TGTGCCAGCTCACCACAGTCAGTAGGGGTGGACACTGAAGCTTTCTTT. This sequence encodes CASSPQSVGVDTEAFF.

The CDR3 loop reads CASTRQGHRGETQYF. CDR3 in DNA: TGCGCCAGCACCCGACAGGGACACAGGGGGGAGACCCAGTACTTC. The V call is TRBV4-1, the J call TRBJ2-5, with 8 bases lining up with TRBD1. Germline V gene data show CDR1 as MGHRA and CDR2 as YSYEKL. Trimming took 7 bases from V and 5 from J; bases not matched to a gene: 12. The CDR3 sequence is 15 residues long.

This chain joins TRBV7-2 and TRBJ1-6, with 7 bases identical to TRBD1. This CDR3 contains 17 residues. CDR1 is SGHTA, CDR2 FQGNSA, per germline. J was trimmed by 9 bases and V by 4 bases; bases with no gene match: 15. The CDR3 DNA sequence: TGTGCCAGCAGCTCGGGGACGGCAGGGGGAAGCAGTTCACCCCTCCACTTT. Its translation is CASSSGTAGGSSSPLHF.

The V call is TRBV4-2, the J call TRBJ1-1, with 7 bases lining up with TRBD1. Germline V CDR1 and CDR2: LGHNA, YNFKEQ. This CDR3 is built from 16 residues. V lost 6 bases, J lost 2 bases, and 12 bases stayed unmatched. The CDR3 protein is CASRTGTAGGNTEAFF. CDR3 nucleotides: TGTGCCAGCAGGACCGGGACAGCCGGTGGTAACACTGAAGCTTTCTTT.

This chain uses TRBV5-1 with TRBJ1-2; possible D gene TRBD1, 6 bases. V was trimmed by 4 bases and J by 4 bases, leaving 8 bases between them. CDR3 length: 12 residues. Germline V gene lookup returns CDR1 SGHRS and CDR2 YFSETQ. CDR3 sequence (DNA): TGCGCCAGCAGCCCGGACAGCTATGGCTACACCTTC. The encoded protein is CASSPDSYGYTF.

The table lists this clone with a count of one. CDR3 protein: CASSSLSGGDWDEQFF. The CDR3 DNA is TGCGCCAGCAGCTCATTGAGCGGGGGGGATTGGGATGAGCAGTTCTTC. The chain carries TRBV5-1 and TRBJ2-1; TRBD2 matches at 10 bases. The CDR3 extends over 16 amino acids. V shed 3 bases, J shed 8 bases, and the junction held 11 bases outside the gene matches. CDR1 and CDR2 from the germline V gene are SGHRS and YFSETQ. The complete variable domain, with remaining parts taken from reference TRBV5-1 and TRBJ2-1, reads KAGVTQTPRYLIKTRGQQVTLSCSPISGHRSVSWYQQTPGQGLQFLFEYFSETQRNKGNFPGRFSGRQFSNSRSEMNVSTLELGDSALYLCASSSLSGGDWDEQFFGPGTRLTVL.

The gene calls are TRBV2 and TRBJ2-3; 9 bases agree with TRBD1. Per the germline V gene, CDR1 is SNHLY and CDR2 is FYNNEI. CDR3 length equals 15 residues. V lost 5 bases, J lost 0 bases, and 3 bases stayed unmatched. This CDR3 reads CASSRGQGSTDTQYF. As DNA, the CDR3 is TGTGCCAGCAGTAGGGGACAGGGAAGCACAGATACGCAGTATTTT.

The chain joins TRBV5-1 to TRBJ2-7, with 11 bases lining up with TRBD2. This CDR3 contains 17 residues. Germline loops: CDR1 SGHRS, CDR2 YFSETQ. V shed 4 bases, J shed 2 bases, and the junction held 11 bases outside the gene matches. The CDR3 nucleotides are TGCGCCAGCAGCATATTACCGGGACTAGCGGACGCCTACGAGCAGTACTTC. Its translation is CASSILPGLADAYEQYF.

This rearrangement joins TRBV6-1 to TRBJ1-6; the match to TRBD1 covers 8 bases. Germline CDR1 reads MNHNS; CDR2 reads SASEGT. The CDR3 spans 16 residues. V was clipped by 4 bases and J by 0 bases; unmatched bases: 2. CDR3 region: CASSGDRSSYNSPLHF. In DNA form, the CDR3 reads TGTGCCAGCAGTGGGGACAGGAGCTCCTATAATTCACCCCTCCACTTT.

This chain uses TRBV7-9 with TRBJ1-6; maybe TRBD1 (5 bases). Germline CDR1 SEHNR, CDR2 FQNEAQ (reference sequence). The CDR3 contains 15 residues. Deletions cut 1 base from V and 6 bases from J, with 10 bases between. The CDR3 DNA sequence: TGTGCCAGCAGCTTAGGAAGGGGCCCTAATTCACCCCTCCACTTT. Protein: CASSLGRGPNSPLHF.

This clone was counted once. The chain recombines TRBV7-2 with TRBJ2-7, with D unclear. This CDR3 is 14 amino acids long. Germline CDR1 reads SGHTA; CDR2 reads FQGNSA. The V end was cut by 4 bases, the J end by 6 bases, with 16 bases between. The CDR3 DNA reads TGTGCCAGCAGCTCCTTCTTGGCAGCGTCCGAGCAGTACTTC. Protein sequence: CASSSFLAASEQYF.

The rearrangement uses TRBV2 and TRBJ2-3, with 10 bases fitting TRBD2. V lost 5 bases to trimming and J lost 2 bases; unmatched junction nucleotides: 7. Germline V gene sequence: CDR1 SNHLY, CDR2 FYNNEI. The CDR3 sequence is 16 residues long. The CDR3 reads CASSRESGGATDTQYF. The CDR3 bases are TGTGCCAGCAGTCGCGAAAGCGGGGGGGCCACAGATACGCAGTATTTT.

The chain links TRBV7-9 to TRBJ2-1; D might be TRBD2 (5 bases). The CDR3 has 13 amino acids. Germline V gene sequence: CDR1 SEHNR, CDR2 FQNEAQ (reference sequence). V was shortened by 0 bases and J by 6 bases, with 6 bases between the two germline ends. The DNA of the CDR3 is TGTGCCAGCAGCTTAGCAGGGAGCAATGAGCAGTTCTTC. Residues: CASSLAGSNEQFF. The entire variable domain, with the rest obtained from reference TRBV7-9 and TRBJ2-1, is as follows: DTGVSQNPRHKITKRGQNVTFRCDPISEHNRLYWYRQTLGQGPEFLTYFQNEAQLEKSRLLSDRFSAERPKGSFSTLEIQRTEQGDSAMYLCASSLAGSNEQFFGPGTRLTVL.

This chain connects TRBV14 to TRBJ2-7, with D possibly being TRBD1 (6 bases). The V and J ends lost 6 bases and 4 bases respectively, with 13 bases between them. Per the germline V gene, CDR1 is SGHDN and CDR2 is FVKESK. The CDR3 extends over 13 amino acids. DNA of the CDR3: TGTGCCAGCAGTCGGGACACGGGATACGAGCAGTACTTC. Protein product: CASSRDTGYEQYF.

V is TRBV19 and J is TRBJ1-2; D unclear. V dropped 3 bases and J dropped 4 bases, with 15 bases sitting between them. The CDR3 is made up of 15 amino acids. Germline-derived CDR1 and CDR2 are LNHDA and SQIVND (reference sequence). This chain's CDR3 is CASSMTRGAGYGYTF. In DNA form, the CDR3 reads TGTGCCAGTAGTATGACCCGGGGTGCTGGCTATGGCTACACCTTC.

The chain carries TRBV10-2 and TRBJ1-2; TRBD1 matches at 8 bases. This CDR3 contains 13 residues. The germline gives CDR1 WSHSY, CDR2 SAAADI. Trimming at V came to 2 bases and at J to 8 bases, leaving 4 bases not matched to a gene. CDR3 sequence reads: CASSEDRGYGYTF. The CDR3, as DNA: TGCGCCAGCAGTGAGGACAGGGGATACGGCTACACCTTC.

This chain links TRBV30 with TRBJ2-5; D not certain. CDR3 length: 14 amino acids. Looked up from germline, CDR1 is GTSNPN and CDR2 is SVGIG (reference sequence). V shed 0 bases and J shed 7 bases, with 15 bases lying between them. DNA for the CDR3: TGTGCCTGGAGTGTACCTACTACACCGGGGACCCAGTACTTC. This gives the protein CAWSVPTTPGTQYF. Full variable domain (outside the CDR3, taken from reference TRBV30 and TRBJ2-5): SQTIHQWPATLVQPVGSPLSLECTVEGTSNPNLYWYRQAAGRGLQLLFYSVGIGQISSEVPQNLSASRPQDRQFILSSKKLLLSDSGFYLCAWSVPTTPGTQYFGPGTRLLVL.

This clone came up once. The chain joins TRBV14 to TRBJ1-6, with a weak D call TRBD1 (5 bases). The CDR3 has 13 amino acids. The germline gives CDR1 SGHDN, CDR2 FVKESK. Trimming stripped 6 bases from V and 10 bases from J, with 13 bases between. CDR3: CASSPGGNSPLHF. The CDR3 nucleotides are TGTGCCAGCAGTCCGGGGGGGAACTCACCCCTCCACTTT.

The rearrangement links TRBV4-1 to TRBJ2-1; D possibly corresponds to TRBD2 (5 bases). The CDR3 sequence is 16 residues long. The germline V gene encodes CDR1 MGHRA and CDR2 YSYEKL. The V and J ends lost 0 bases and 4 bases respectively, with 13 bases between them. CDR3 nucleotides: TGCGCCAGCAGCCAAGATGATAGCGACCTATACAATGAGCAGTTCTTC. Encoded protein: CASSQDDSDLYNEQFF.

The chain couples TRBV25-1 to TRBJ1-1; perhaps TRBD1 as D (5 bases). Germline V lookup: CDR1 MGHDK, CDR2 SYGVNS. CDR3 length: 12 amino acids. Deletions cut 8 bases from V and 5 bases from J, with 12 bases between. The CDR3 region has the DNA TGTGCCAGCGGGGGGGAGTTAACTGAAGCTTTCTTT. This sequence encodes CASGGELTEAFF. The full variable domain, with the rest looked up from reference TRBV25-1 and TRBJ1-1, is EADIYQTPRYLVIGTGKKITLECSQTMGHDKMYWYQQDPGMELHLIHYSYGVNSTEKGDLSSESTVSRIRTEHFPLTLESARPSHTSQYLCASGGELTEAFFGQGTRLTVV.

Here the CDR3 reads CASSEAGAVQVKLFF. CDR3 DNA sequence: TGTGCCAGCAGTGAAGCGGGAGCGGTCCAGGTAAAACTGTTTTTT. This chain links TRBV2 with TRBJ1-4; no firm D call. The CDR3 is 15 residues long. Germline assignment: CDR1 SNHLY and CDR2 FYNNEI. V was shortened by 0 bases and J by 10 bases, with 15 bases between the two germline ends.

This clone was counted once. J is TRBJ2-3 and V is TRBV4-3; D gene ambiguous. The V end was cut by 0 bases, the J end by 2 bases, with 6 bases between. This CDR3 has 14 residues. Germline V lookup: CDR1 LGHNA, CDR2 YSLEER. The CDR3 protein is CASSQDYSTDTQYF. The CDR3 DNA reads as TGCGCCAGCAGCCAAGATTACTCCACAGATACGCAGTATTTT.

This clone was counted once. The chain uses TRBV6-1 and TRBJ1-5; 12 nucleotides align to TRBD1. Germline V gene lookup returns CDR1 MNHNS and CDR2 SASEGT. This CDR3 has 15 amino acids. J was trimmed by 5 bases and V by 3 bases; bases with no gene match: 2. The CDR3 DNA reads as TGTGCCAGCAGTGAGCGGGACAGGGGGCATCAGCCCCAGCATTTT. This sequence encodes CASSERDRGHQPQHF.

This chain joins TRBV6-6 and TRBJ2-5, with D perhaps matching TRBD2 (7 bases). CDR3 length: 15 amino acids. The germline V gene has CDR1 MNHNY and CDR2 SVGAGI (reference sequence). V shed 6 bases and J shed 5 bases, with 19 bases lying between them. The CDR3 reads CASSKKGGSVETQYF. The CDR3 DNA reads as TGTGCCAGCAGCAAAAAGGGGGGGTCCGTCGAGACCCAGTACTTC.

The chain uses TRBV27 and TRBJ1-1; possible D gene TRBD1, 5 bases. Germline CDR1 MNHEY, CDR2 SMNVEV (reference sequence). The CDR3 spans 16 residues. The V end lost 10 bases, the J end lost 1 base, and 22 bases lay between the germline ends. CDR3 residues: CAKIPAPGLPNTEAFF. In DNA, the CDR3 is TGTGCCAAGATTCCTGCCCCGGGACTCCCGAACACTGAAGCTTTCTTT.

The chain combines TRBV18 with TRBJ1-2, with D unresolved. Per the germline V gene, CDR1 is KGHSH and CDR2 is LQKENI. This CDR3 comprises 15 residues. The ends were cut back, 3 bases at V and 8 bases at J, with 19 bases in the middle. CDR3 residues: CASSPSDGRVGGYTF. The DNA for the CDR3 is TGTGCCAGCTCACCCTCAGACGGCCGGGTAGGCGGCTACACCTTC.